This T cell receptor beta chain is drawn from a study of blood T cell repertoires in COVID-19. Whole-study context: The study drew acute and convalescent COVID-19 samples from the United States, Italy and Spain. In each case, the material was cDNA or gDNA derived from T cells, B-cell-depleted T cells, or PBMCs.

This CDR3 comprises 14 residues. V was pared by 4 bases and J by 0 bases, with 4 bases of the junction left unmatched. Germline V gives CDR1 SGHRS, CDR2 YFSETQ. Original methodology: Amplification of reference gene primers provided the estimated nucleated cell counts. Sequencing was performed with immunoSEQ multiplex PCR; in TCRdb, only in-frame clones are kept and a portion is missing. V and J calls and clone size are as listed in that table; D and trimming were resolved from the DNA. The sample lists some 150,000 clones, around four fifths occurring once. J is TRBJ2-7 and V is TRBV5-1; 7 bases align to TRBD1. This sequence originates from a middle-aged woman with active or convalescent COVID-19. The sample was peripheral blood. The CDR3: CASSPTGNSYEQYF. The DNA of the CDR3 is TGCGCCAGCAGCCCGACAGGGAACTCCTACGAGCAGTACTTC.